This T cell receptor (beta chain) was sequenced during a study of cytomegalovirus exposure and HLA in healthy donors. With 60 Vbeta and 13 Jbeta primers, the PCR was carried out. TCRdb's copy holds only in-frame clones and misses some; the assay was immunoSEQ multiplex PCR. The sample has some 200,000 clones, around 79% seen once. Trimming removed 8 bases from V and 4 bases from J; junction bases left unmatched: 4. This CDR3 spans 14 amino acids. CDR1 is MNHNS, CDR2 SASEGT, per germline. This clone was observed once. The sample consisted of PBMCs. The receptor comes from a girl aged 2 to 10 in good health and CMV-seronegative. The rearrangement links TRBV6-1 to TRBJ2-3, with 12 positions matching TRBD2. In nucleotides, the CDR3 is TGTGCCAGCCTAGCGGGGGGGCACGCAGATACGCAGTATTTT. Its translation is CASLAGGHADTQYF.